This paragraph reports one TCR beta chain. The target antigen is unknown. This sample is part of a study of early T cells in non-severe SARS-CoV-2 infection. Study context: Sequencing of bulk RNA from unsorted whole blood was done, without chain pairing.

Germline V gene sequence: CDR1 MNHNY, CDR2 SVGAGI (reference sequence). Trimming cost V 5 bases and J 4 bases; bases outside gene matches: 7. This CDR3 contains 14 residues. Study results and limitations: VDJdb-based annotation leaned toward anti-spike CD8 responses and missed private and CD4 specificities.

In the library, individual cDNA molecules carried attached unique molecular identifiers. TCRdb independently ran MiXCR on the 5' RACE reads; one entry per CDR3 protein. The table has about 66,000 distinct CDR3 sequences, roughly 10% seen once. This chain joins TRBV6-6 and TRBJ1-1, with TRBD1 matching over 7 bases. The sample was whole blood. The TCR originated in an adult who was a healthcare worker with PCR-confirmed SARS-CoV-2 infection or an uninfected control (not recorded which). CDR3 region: CASSRQGRTTEAFF. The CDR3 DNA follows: TGTGCCAGCAGTCGACAGGGTAGAACCACTGAAGCTTTCTTT.